The rows below give T cell receptor beta chains drawn from one sample of a study of shared clonotypes between healthy human individuals. Produced via immunoSEQ multiplex PCR; TCRdb's table is partial and in-frame only. The repertoire holds about 470,000 clones, with 70% to 80% as singletons. The sample comprised PBMCs. The receptors were gathered from a woman aged 40 to 50 in good health. Some clones in this sample may be carry-over from other donors' samples. Both conserved end residues are part of each CDR3. Each record gives: V gene, clone size, J gene, CDR3 length, D gene, CDR3 DNA, CDR3 protein. The D gene is left open where the match is weak. Size is omitted from some rows. Given values are once, few, many or a class for expanded clones.

V gene: TRBV7-9
clone size: .
J gene: TRBJ2-1
CDR3 length: 16
D gene: TRBD2
CDR3 DNA: TGTGCCAGCAGCAAGCCGGGACTAGCGGGCATCAATGAGCAGTTCTTC
CDR3 protein: CASSKPGLAGINEQFF

V gene: TRBV5-6
clone size: once
J gene: TRBJ2-1
CDR3 length: 15
D gene: TRBD1
CDR3 DNA: TGTGCCAGCAGTTATCGTGGGGACAGGGAGGGTGAGCAGTTCTTC
CDR3 protein: CASSYRGDREGEQFF

V gene: TRBV11-2
clone size: .
J gene: TRBJ2-1
CDR3 length: 17
D gene: TRBD1
CDR3 DNA: TGTGCCAGCAGCCCACATCCGGGACAGGGGTCCTCCAATGAGCAGTTCTTC
CDR3 protein: CASSPHPGQGSSNEQFF

V gene: TRBV5-1
clone size: .
J gene: TRBJ1-5
CDR3 length: 13
D gene: .
CDR3 DNA: TGCGCCAGCAGCTTCGGAAGCGATCAGCCCCAGCATTTT
CDR3 protein: CASSFGSDQPQHF

V gene: TRBV29-1
clone size: few
J gene: TRBJ2-1
CDR3 length: 12
D gene: TRBD1
CDR3 DNA: TGCAGCGTTGGACAGGGTTCTGGGGAGCAGTTCTTC
CDR3 protein: CSVGQGSGEQFF

V gene: TRBV7-3
clone size: .
J gene: TRBJ2-1
CDR3 length: 15
D gene: .
CDR3 DNA: TGTGCCAGCAGCCCAGTGCCCCGGGATTACAATGAGCAGTTCTTC
CDR3 protein: CASSPVPRDYNEQFF

V gene: TRBV5-4
clone size: .
J gene: TRBJ2-3
CDR3 length: 17
D gene: TRBD2
CDR3 DNA: TGTGCCAGCAGCGTAAGACTAGCGGGAGGGCCTATAGATACGCAGTATTTT
CDR3 protein: CASSVRLAGGPIDTQYF

V gene: TRBV30
clone size: few
J gene: TRBJ2-5
CDR3 length: 14
D gene: TRBD1
CDR3 DNA: TGTGCCTGGAGCAAGGGGACAGGGAGAGAGACCCAGTACTTC
CDR3 protein: CAWSKGTGRETQYF

V gene: TRBV15
clone size: .
J gene: TRBJ2-3
CDR3 length: 15
D gene: .
CDR3 DNA: TGTGCCACCAGCAGGAAGTTATCTTTCACAGATACGCAGTATTTT
CDR3 protein: CATSRKLSFTDTQYF

V gene: TRBV19
clone size: few
J gene: TRBJ1-2
CDR3 length: 11
D gene: .
CDR3 DNA: TGTGCCAGTAAGGCTTATGGGGGCTACACCTTC
CDR3 protein: CASKAYGGYTF

V gene: TRBV7-2
clone size: .
J gene: TRBJ2-2
CDR3 length: 17
D gene: TRBD2
CDR3 DNA: TGTGCCAGCAGCTTACTACTAGCGTCCGCGAACACCGGGGAGCTGTTTTTT
CDR3 protein: CASSLLLASANTGELFF

V gene: TRBV27
clone size: .
J gene: TRBJ2-7
CDR3 length: 15
D gene: TRBD2
CDR3 DNA: TGTGCCAGCAGTTTTAGCGGGGGAAATTCCTACGAGCAGTACTTC
CDR3 protein: CASSFSGGNSYEQYF

V gene: TRBV19
clone size: .
J gene: TRBJ2-2
CDR3 length: 16
D gene: .
CDR3 DNA: TGTGCCAGTAGTATACAGCCCCTAGCGATTACCGGGGAGCTGTTTTTT
CDR3 protein: CASSIQPLAITGELFF

V gene: TRBV5-1
clone size: .
J gene: TRBJ2-2
CDR3 length: 16
D gene: .
CDR3 DNA: TGCGCCAGCAGCTTGGCCGGGACTCGAAAGGGCGGGGAGCTGTTTTTT
CDR3 protein: CASSLAGTRKGGELFF

V gene: TRBV28
clone size: .
J gene: TRBJ2-7
CDR3 length: 15
D gene: TRBD1
CDR3 DNA: TGTGCCAGCACCCCTTGGGGGACAGGGGGGGACGAGCAGTACTTC
CDR3 protein: CASTPWGTGGDEQYF

V gene: TRBV28
clone size: .
J gene: TRBJ2-1
CDR3 length: 16
D gene: TRBD2
CDR3 DNA: TGTGCCAGCAGTTTACCTCTAGCGGGAGCGTACAATGAGCAGTTCTTC
CDR3 protein: CASSLPLAGAYNEQFF

V gene: TRBV7-2
clone size: .
J gene: TRBJ2-7
CDR3 length: 13
D gene: .
CDR3 DNA: TGTGCCAGCAGCTTAGCTACAGCCTACGAGCAGTACTTC
CDR3 protein: CASSLATAYEQYF

V gene: TRBV28
clone size: .
J gene: TRBJ2-7
CDR3 length: 15
D gene: .
CDR3 DNA: TGTGCCAGCAGTTTGGTTTATACCCTACCCTACGAGCAGTACTTC
CDR3 protein: CASSLVYTLPYEQYF

V gene: TRBV11-2
clone size: .
J gene: TRBJ2-7
CDR3 length: 16
D gene: .
CDR3 DNA: TGTGCCAGCAGCCCTCCTGGGAGTCAGGGAACCTACGAGCAGTACTTC
CDR3 protein: CASSPPGSQGTYEQYF

V gene: TRBV6-1
clone size: .
J gene: TRBJ1-5
CDR3 length: 15
D gene: TRBD1
CDR3 DNA: TGTGCCAGCCACGATCGGGACAGGATTAATCAGCCCCAGCATTTT
CDR3 protein: CASHDRDRINQPQHF

V gene: TRBV2
clone size: .
J gene: TRBJ1-1
CDR3 length: 15
D gene: .
CDR3 DNA: TGTGCCAGCAGTGATCCTGCGGGGGCCGGCACTGAAGCTTTCTTT
CDR3 protein: CASSDPAGAGTEAFF

V gene: TRBV9
clone size: .
J gene: TRBJ2-5
CDR3 length: 15
D gene: .
CDR3 DNA: TGTGCCAGCAGCCCGACTCTTCCACCCGCGGAGACCCAGTACTTC
CDR3 protein: CASSPTLPPAETQYF

V gene: TRBV7-9
clone size: .
J gene: TRBJ1-1
CDR3 length: 16
D gene: .
CDR3 DNA: TGTGCCAGCAGCCCAACGAAGAACAGGGCGAACACTGAAGCTTTCTTT
CDR3 protein: CASSPTKNRANTEAFF

V gene: TRBV5-1
clone size: once
J gene: TRBJ2-1
CDR3 length: 17
D gene: .
CDR3 DNA: TGCGCCAGCAGCTTGATGGACCTGGGACCCACTTTCCATGAGCAGTTCTTC
CDR3 protein: CASSLMDLGPTFHEQFF

V gene: TRBV28
clone size: .
J gene: TRBJ2-7
CDR3 length: 15
D gene: TRBD1
CDR3 DNA: TGTGCCAGCAGTATGACAGGGCTCCTCCTCTACGAGCAGTACTTC
CDR3 protein: CASSMTGLLLYEQYF

V gene: TRBV27
clone size: .
J gene: TRBJ2-7
CDR3 length: 18
D gene: .
CDR3 DNA: TGTGCCAGCAGTTTTCGTCTGCTAGGGGGAGGGCCAACCTACGAGCAGTACTTC
CDR3 protein: CASSFRLLGGGPTYEQYF

V gene: TRBV28
clone size: once
J gene: TRBJ1-3
CDR3 length: 12
D gene: .
CDR3 DNA: TGTGCCAGCAGTCCGTGGGGAGACACCATATATTTT
CDR3 protein: CASSPWGDTIYF

V gene: TRBV14
clone size: .
J gene: TRBJ2-7
CDR3 length: 12
D gene: .
CDR3 DNA: TGTGCCAGCAGCCAAGCCCGGTACGAGCAGTACTTC
CDR3 protein: CASSQARYEQYF

V gene: TRBV5-4
clone size: .
J gene: TRBJ2-5
CDR3 length: 16
D gene: .
CDR3 DNA: TGTGCCAGCAGCGCCCAAACAGGGGACTACCAAGAGACCCAGTACTTC
CDR3 protein: CASSAQTGDYQETQYF

V gene: TRBV11-1
clone size: .
J gene: TRBJ2-1
CDR3 length: 15
D gene: .
CDR3 DNA: TGTGCCAGCAGCGCGACAAGGCTAACTAACAATGAGCAGTTCTTC
CDR3 protein: CASSATRLTNNEQFF

V gene: TRBV10-1
clone size: .
J gene: TRBJ2-1
CDR3 length: 17
D gene: TRBD2
CDR3 DNA: TGCGCCAGCAGTGAGTCCAAACTAGCGGGAGCTGGGAATGAGCAGTTCTTC
CDR3 protein: CASSESKLAGAGNEQFF

V gene: TRBV18
clone size: .
J gene: TRBJ2-4
CDR3 length: 13
D gene: .
CDR3 DNA: TGTGCCAGCTCACCAGGCCGGGGAAACATTCAGTACTTC
CDR3 protein: CASSPGRGNIQYF

V gene: TRBV6-4
clone size: .
J gene: TRBJ2-1
CDR3 length: 15
D gene: TRBD2
CDR3 DNA: TGTGCCAGCAGTGAACTAGCGGGATCGTACAATGAGCAGTTCTTC
CDR3 protein: CASSELAGSYNEQFF

V gene: TRBV7-8
clone size: .
J gene: TRBJ1-5
CDR3 length: 14
D gene: .
CDR3 DNA: TGTGCCAGCAGCTACAGGTCTCGGGATCAGCCCCAGCATTTT
CDR3 protein: CASSYRSRDQPQHF

V gene: TRBV7-2
clone size: .
J gene: TRBJ2-1
CDR3 length: 17
D gene: .
CDR3 DNA: TGTGCCAGCAGCTTACGGTGGAGGGACAGAAAATACAATGAGCAGTTCTTC
CDR3 protein: CASSLRWRDRKYNEQFF

V gene: TRBV4-3
clone size: few
J gene: TRBJ2-5
CDR3 length: 14
D gene: TRBD2
CDR3 DNA: TGCGCCAGCAGCCAAGCCTTAGCGGGAGAGACCCAGTACTTC
CDR3 protein: CASSQALAGETQYF

V gene: TRBV19
clone size: .
J gene: TRBJ2-1
CDR3 length: 14
D gene: .
CDR3 DNA: TGTGCCAGTAGTAACGGACAGCTCTACAATGAGCAGTTCTTC
CDR3 protein: CASSNGQLYNEQFF

V gene: TRBV2
clone size: .
J gene: TRBJ2-4
CDR3 length: 18
D gene: .
CDR3 DNA: TGTGCCAGCAGTCGAGCAGGCAGGCAGTTCTTGACCAAAAACATTCAGTACTTC
CDR3 protein: CASSRAGRQFLTKNIQYF

V gene: TRBV15
clone size: .
J gene: TRBJ2-1
CDR3 length: 15
D gene: .
CDR3 DNA: TGTGCCACCAGCAGTAATCCCGAGGGGTACAATGAGCAGTTCTTC
CDR3 protein: CATSSNPEGYNEQFF

V gene: TRBV27
clone size: .
J gene: TRBJ1-4
CDR3 length: 14
D gene: .
CDR3 DNA: TGTGCCAGCAGACAATCTGGGGAGGGTTGGAAACTGTTTTTT
CDR3 protein: CASRQSGEGWKLFF

V gene: TRBV27
clone size: once
J gene: TRBJ1-1
CDR3 length: 13
D gene: TRBD1
CDR3 DNA: TGTGCCAGCAGTTTAAACGGACAGGGGCGCGCTTTCTTT
CDR3 protein: CASSLNGQGRAFF

V gene: TRBV28
clone size: .
J gene: TRBJ2-1
CDR3 length: 17
D gene: .
CDR3 DNA: TGTGCCAGCAGCCACTGGGGGAGGGGGCTGCGGGAGAGTGAGCAGTTCTTC
CDR3 protein: CASSHWGRGLRESEQFF

V gene: TRBV5-1
clone size: .
J gene: TRBJ2-7
CDR3 length: 14
D gene: .
CDR3 DNA: TGCGCCAGCAGCTTGGTGGAAGGGGCCTACGAGCAGTACTTC
CDR3 protein: CASSLVEGAYEQYF

V gene: TRBV15
clone size: .
J gene: TRBJ1-5
CDR3 length: 19
D gene: TRBD1
CDR3 DNA: TGTGCCACCAGCACACCGACGGGGACAGGGGCGTTTAGCAATCAGCCCCAGCATTTT
CDR3 protein: CATSTPTGTGAFSNQPQHF

V gene: TRBV5-1
clone size: few
J gene: TRBJ2-1
CDR3 length: 15
D gene: .
CDR3 DNA: TGCGCCAGCAGCTTCAGTCGTGGGAGATACAATGAGCAGTTCTTC
CDR3 protein: CASSFSRGRYNEQFF